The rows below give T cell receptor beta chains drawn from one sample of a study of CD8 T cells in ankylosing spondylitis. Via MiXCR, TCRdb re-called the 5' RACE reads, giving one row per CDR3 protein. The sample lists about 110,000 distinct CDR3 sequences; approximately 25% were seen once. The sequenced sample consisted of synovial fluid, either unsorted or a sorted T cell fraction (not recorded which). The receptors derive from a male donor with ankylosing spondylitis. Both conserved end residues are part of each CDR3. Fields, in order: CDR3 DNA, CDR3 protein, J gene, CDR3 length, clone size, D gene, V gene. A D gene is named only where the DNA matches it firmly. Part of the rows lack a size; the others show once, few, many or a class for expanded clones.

DNA: TGTGCCAGCAGTTTAAAGGTGGCCTCCCCTGGCTACACCTTC
CDR3: CASSLKVASPGYTF
J: TRBJ1-2
length: 14
size: few
D: NA
V: TRBV12-3/TRBV12-4

DNA: TGTGCCAGCAGGGGTGGAAGTACCGGGGAGCTGTTTTTT
CDR3: CASRGGSTGELFF
J: TRBJ2-2
length: 13
size: few
D: NA
V: TRBV2

DNA: TGTGCCAGCAGCCAAGACTCCGGACTAGCGGGAGGTCGGAGCGGGGAGCTGTTTTTT
CDR3: CASSQDSGLAGGRSGELFF
J: TRBJ2-2
length: 19
size: few
D: TRBD2
V: TRBV4-2

DNA: TGCGCCAGCAGTGAGCCCTCAGGGGAGACCCAGTACTTC
CDR3: CASSEPSGETQYF
J: TRBJ2-5
length: 13
size: few
D: NA
V: TRBV10-2

DNA: TGCAGCGTGAGACCCAGGGTGATGTCGGATACGCAGTATTTT
CDR3: CSVRPRVMSDTQYF
J: TRBJ2-3
length: 14
size: NA
D: NA
V: TRBV29-1

DNA: TGTGCCATCAGTGAGTCCGCAGGGGAGAACACTGAAGCTTTCTTT
CDR3: CAISESAGENTEAFF
J: TRBJ1-1
length: 15
size: few
D: NA
V: TRBV10-3

DNA: TGTGCCAGTAGCATAGCTAGCGGGACCTACAATGAGCAGTTCTTC
CDR3: CASSIASGTYNEQFF
J: TRBJ2-1
length: 15
size: NA
D: TRBD2
V: TRBV19

DNA: TGCAGTGCTTCCCTGGGGTCTAGCGGGAGTCGAATCCAGTACTTC
CDR3: CSASLGSSGSRIQYF
J: TRBJ2-4
length: 15
size: few
D: TRBD2
V: TRBV20-1

DNA: TGTGCCAGCAGCTTAGGGGTTAGCACAGATACGCAGTATTTT
CDR3: CASSLGVSTDTQYF
J: TRBJ2-3
length: 14
size: many
D: NA
V: TRBV11-2

DNA: TGTGCCAGCTCGGCAGGGGGGACTGAAGCTTTCTTT
CDR3: CASSAGGTEAFF
J: TRBJ1-1
length: 12
size: few
D: TRBD1
V: TRBV18

DNA: TGTGCCAGCACCCAGGCCGATGAGCAGTTCTTC
CDR3: CASTQADEQFF
J: TRBJ2-1
length: 11
size: NA
D: NA
V: TRBV21-1

DNA: TGCAGTGCTAGAGAACCCGCTCCCGAGCAGTACTTC
CDR3: CSAREPAPEQYF
J: TRBJ2-7
length: 12
size: NA
D: NA
V: TRBV20-1

DNA: TGCAGTGCTAGAGATCGGGGGGGACTTGGGTCACCCCTCCACTTT
CDR3: CSARDRGGLGSPLHF
J: TRBJ1-6
length: 15
size: NA
D: NA
V: TRBV20-1

DNA: TGCGCCAGCAGCATAGCGGGGTACCAAGAGACCCAGTACTTC
CDR3: CASSIAGYQETQYF
J: TRBJ2-5
length: 14
size: NA
D: TRBD2
V: TRBV5-1

DNA: TGTGCCATCAGTGAGTTGGGACACAGCGTTCAAGAGACCCAGTACTTC
CDR3: CAISELGHSVQETQYF
J: TRBJ2-5
length: 16
size: few
D: NA
V: TRBV10-3